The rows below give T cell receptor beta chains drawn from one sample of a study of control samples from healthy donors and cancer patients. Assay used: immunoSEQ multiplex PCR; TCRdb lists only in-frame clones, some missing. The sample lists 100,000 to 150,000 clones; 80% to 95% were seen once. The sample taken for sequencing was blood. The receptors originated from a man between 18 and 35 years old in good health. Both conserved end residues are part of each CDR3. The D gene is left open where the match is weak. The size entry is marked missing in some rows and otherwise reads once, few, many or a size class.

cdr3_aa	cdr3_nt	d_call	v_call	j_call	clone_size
CASSPLPGQGNTGELFF	TGTGCCAGCAGCCCATTGCCGGGACAGGGGAACACCGGGGAGCTGTTTTTT	TRBD1	TRBV27	TRBJ2-2	.
CASSIEGRGESEAFF	TGTGCCAGTAGTATAGAGGGAAGAGGGGAGTCTGAAGCTTTCTTT	.	TRBV19	TRBJ1-1	.
CASSVVSTDTQYF	TGTGCCAGCAGCGTAGTCAGCACAGATACGCAGTATTTT	.	TRBV9	TRBJ2-3	.
CASRAGGGTEAFF	TGTGCCAGCAGGGCTGGGGGGGGCACTGAAGCTTTCTTT	.	TRBV12-1	TRBJ1-1	once
CASSKTGGYEQYF	TGCGCCAGCAGCAAAACAGGGGGCTACGAGCAGTACTTC	TRBD1	TRBV10-1	TRBJ2-7	.
CASSQVAWGFDGYTF	TGCGCCAGCAGCCAAGTAGCTTGGGGTTTCGATGGCTACACCTTC	.	TRBV4-1	TRBJ1-2	.
CASSVRGTGGEKLFF	TGTGCCAGCAGCGTACGTGGGACAGGCGGTGAAAAACTGTTTTTT	TRBD1	TRBV9	TRBJ1-4	.
CASTWTRNQPQHF	TGTGCCAGCACCTGGACACGCAATCAGCCCCAGCATTTT	.	TRBV21-1	TRBJ1-5	.
CASSLDRGLETQYF	TGTGCCAGCAGCCTAGACAGGGGGCTAGAGACCCAGTACTTC	TRBD1	TRBV11-1	TRBJ2-5	.
CAKRGGEQYF	TGTGCCAAGAGGGGTGGGGAGCAGTACTTC	.	TRBV6-5	TRBJ2-7	.